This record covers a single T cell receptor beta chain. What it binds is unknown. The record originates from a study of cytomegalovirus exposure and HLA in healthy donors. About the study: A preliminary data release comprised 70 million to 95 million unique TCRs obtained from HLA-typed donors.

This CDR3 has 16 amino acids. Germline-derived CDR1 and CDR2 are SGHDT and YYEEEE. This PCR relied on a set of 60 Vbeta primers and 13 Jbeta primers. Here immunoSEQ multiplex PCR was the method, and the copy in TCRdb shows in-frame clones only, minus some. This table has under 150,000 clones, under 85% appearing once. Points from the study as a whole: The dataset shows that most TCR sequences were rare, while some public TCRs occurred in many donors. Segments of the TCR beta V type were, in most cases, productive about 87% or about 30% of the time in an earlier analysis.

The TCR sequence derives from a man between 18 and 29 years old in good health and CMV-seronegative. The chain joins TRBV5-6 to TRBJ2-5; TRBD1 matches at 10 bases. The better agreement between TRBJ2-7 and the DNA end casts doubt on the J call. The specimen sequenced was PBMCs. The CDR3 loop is CASSREDRGFFYEQYF. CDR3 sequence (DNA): TGTGCCAGCAGTCGAGAGGACAGGGGGTTTTTCTACGAGCAGTACTTC.